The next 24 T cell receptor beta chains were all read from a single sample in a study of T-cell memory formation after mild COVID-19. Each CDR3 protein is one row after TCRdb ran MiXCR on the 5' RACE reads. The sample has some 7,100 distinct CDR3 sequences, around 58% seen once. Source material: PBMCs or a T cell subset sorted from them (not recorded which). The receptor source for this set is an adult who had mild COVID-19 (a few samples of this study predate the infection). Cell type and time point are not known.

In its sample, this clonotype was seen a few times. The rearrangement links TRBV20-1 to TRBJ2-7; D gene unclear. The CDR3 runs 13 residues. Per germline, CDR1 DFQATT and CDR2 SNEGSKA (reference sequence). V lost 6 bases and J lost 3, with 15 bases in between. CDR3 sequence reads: CSAETVASYEQYF. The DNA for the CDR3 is TGCAGTGCGGAAACGGTTGCTAGCTACGAGCAGTACTTC.

DNA of the CDR3: TGCGCCAGCAGCCAGGGACTAATGGCAGATACGCAGTATTTT. Encoded protein: CASSQGLMADTQYF. The chain is built from TRBV5-1 and TRBJ2-3, with 7 bases lining up with TRBD2. CDR3 size: 14 residues. Looked up from germline, CDR1 is SGHRS and CDR2 is YFSETQ. Unmatched junction bases numbered 6, after V lost 4 bases and J lost 4 bases.

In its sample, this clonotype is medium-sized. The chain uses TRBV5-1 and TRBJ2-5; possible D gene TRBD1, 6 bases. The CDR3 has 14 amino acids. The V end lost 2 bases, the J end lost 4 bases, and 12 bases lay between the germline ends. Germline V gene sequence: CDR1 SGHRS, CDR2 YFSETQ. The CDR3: CASSLQGWGETQYF. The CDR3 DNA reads TGCGCCAGCAGCTTACAGGGATGGGGAGAGACCCAGTACTTC.

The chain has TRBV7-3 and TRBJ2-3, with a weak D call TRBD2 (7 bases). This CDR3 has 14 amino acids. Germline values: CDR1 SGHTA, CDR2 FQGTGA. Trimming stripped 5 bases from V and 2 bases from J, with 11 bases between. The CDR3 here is CASSRGAPTDTQYF. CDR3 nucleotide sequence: TGTGCCAGCAGCCGGGGGGCTCCCACAGATACGCAGTATTTT.

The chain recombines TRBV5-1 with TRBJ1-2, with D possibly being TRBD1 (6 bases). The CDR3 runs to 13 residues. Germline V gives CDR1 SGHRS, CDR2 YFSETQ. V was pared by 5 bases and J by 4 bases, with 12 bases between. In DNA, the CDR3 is TGCGCCAGCAGGCCTCTGGACAGCTATGGCTACACCTTC. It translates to CASRPLDSYGYTF.

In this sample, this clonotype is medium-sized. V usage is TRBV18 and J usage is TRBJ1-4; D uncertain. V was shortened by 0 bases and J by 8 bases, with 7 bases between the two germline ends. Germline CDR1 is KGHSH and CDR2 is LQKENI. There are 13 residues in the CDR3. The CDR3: CASSPPQREKLFF. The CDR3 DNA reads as TGTGCCAGCTCACCACCCCAGAGGGAAAAACTGTTTTTT.

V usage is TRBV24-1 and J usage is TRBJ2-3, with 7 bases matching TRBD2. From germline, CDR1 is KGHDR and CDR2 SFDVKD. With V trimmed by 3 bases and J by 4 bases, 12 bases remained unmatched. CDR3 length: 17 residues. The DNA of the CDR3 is TGTGCCACCAGTGATCCACTAGCGCTCGTTGGAGCAGATACGCAGTATTTT. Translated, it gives CATSDPLALVGADTQYF.

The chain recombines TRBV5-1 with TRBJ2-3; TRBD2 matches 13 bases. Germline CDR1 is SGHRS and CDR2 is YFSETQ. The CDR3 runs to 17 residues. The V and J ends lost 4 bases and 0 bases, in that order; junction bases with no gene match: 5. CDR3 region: CASSLGTSGKSTDTQYF. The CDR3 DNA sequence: TGCGCCAGCAGCCTCGGGACTAGCGGGAAGAGCACAGATACGCAGTATTTT.

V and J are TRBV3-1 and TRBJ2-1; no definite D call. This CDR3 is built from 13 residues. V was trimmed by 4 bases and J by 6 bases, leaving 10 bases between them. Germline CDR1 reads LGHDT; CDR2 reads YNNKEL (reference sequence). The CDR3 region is CASSRTSANEQFF. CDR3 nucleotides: TGTGCCAGCAGCCGGACGTCCGCCAATGAGCAGTTCTTC.

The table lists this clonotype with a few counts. The CDR3 protein is CASSEQAGGMTDTQYF. The CDR3 DNA is TGTGCCAGCAGTGAACAAGCGGGGGGTATGACAGATACGCAGTATTTT. The rearrangement links TRBV2 to TRBJ2-3, with TRBD2 matching over 9 bases. This CDR3 spans 16 amino acids. Trimming cost V 2 bases and J 3 bases; bases outside gene matches: 6. Germline V gene sequence: CDR1 SNHLY, CDR2 FYNNEI.

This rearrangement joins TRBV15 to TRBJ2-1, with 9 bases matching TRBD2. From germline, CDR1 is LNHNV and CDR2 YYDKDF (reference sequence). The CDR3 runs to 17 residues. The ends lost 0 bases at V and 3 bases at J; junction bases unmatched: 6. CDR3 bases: TGTGCCACCAGCAGAGATCTGCGGGGGGGATTCTACAATGAGCAGTTCTTC. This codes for CATSRDLRGGFYNEQFF.

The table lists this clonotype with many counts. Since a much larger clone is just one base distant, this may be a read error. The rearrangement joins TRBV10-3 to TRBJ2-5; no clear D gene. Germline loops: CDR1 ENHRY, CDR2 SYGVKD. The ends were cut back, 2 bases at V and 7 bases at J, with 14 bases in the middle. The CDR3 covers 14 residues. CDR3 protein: CAISELPTGPTQYF. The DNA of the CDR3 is TGTGCCATCAGTGAGCTTCCAACCGGGCCGACCCAGTACTTC.

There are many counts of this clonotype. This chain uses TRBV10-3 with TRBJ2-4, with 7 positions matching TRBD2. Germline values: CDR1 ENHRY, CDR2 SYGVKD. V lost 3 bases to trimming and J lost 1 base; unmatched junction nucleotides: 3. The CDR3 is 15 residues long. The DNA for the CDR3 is TGTGCCATCAGTGACGGGGAGGGGGCCAAAAACATTCAGTACTTC. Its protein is CAISDGEGAKNIQYF.

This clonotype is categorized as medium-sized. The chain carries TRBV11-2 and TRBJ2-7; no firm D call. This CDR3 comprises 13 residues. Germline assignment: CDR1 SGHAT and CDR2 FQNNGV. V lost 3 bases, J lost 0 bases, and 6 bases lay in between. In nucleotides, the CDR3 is TGTGCCAGCAGCTTCTCCTACTCCTACGAGCAGTACGTC. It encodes CASSFSYSYEQYV.

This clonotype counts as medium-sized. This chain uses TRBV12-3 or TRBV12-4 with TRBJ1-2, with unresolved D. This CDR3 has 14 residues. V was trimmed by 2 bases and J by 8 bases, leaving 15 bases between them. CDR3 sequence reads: CASSLLGRSKGYTF. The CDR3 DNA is TGTGCCAGCAGTTTATTAGGCAGATCTAAAGGCTACACCTTC.

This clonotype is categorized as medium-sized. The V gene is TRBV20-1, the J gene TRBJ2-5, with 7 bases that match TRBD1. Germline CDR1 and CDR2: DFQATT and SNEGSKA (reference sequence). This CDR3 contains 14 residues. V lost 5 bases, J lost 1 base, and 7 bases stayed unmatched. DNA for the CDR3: TGCAGTGCTCCCCGGACAGGTTTCCAAGAGACCCAGTACTTC. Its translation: CSAPRTGFQETQYF.

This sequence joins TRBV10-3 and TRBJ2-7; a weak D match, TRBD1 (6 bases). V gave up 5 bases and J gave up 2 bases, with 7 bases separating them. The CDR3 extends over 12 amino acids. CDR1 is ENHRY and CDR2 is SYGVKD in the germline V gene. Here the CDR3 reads CAISQGTYEQYF. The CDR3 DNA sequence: TGTGCCATCAGTCAGGGGACCTACGAGCAGTACTTC.

CDR3 nucleotides: TGCGCCAGCAGCTTGGAGACGAACACTGAAGCTTTCTTT. It translates to CASSLETNTEAFF. The rearrangement uses TRBV5-1 and TRBJ1-1; unclear D gene. Germline V CDR1 and CDR2: SGHRS, YFSETQ. The CDR3 spans 13 residues. Deletions cut 0 bases from V and 1 base from J, with 4 bases between.

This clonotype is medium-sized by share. The CDR3 here is CASSLAGQDIQYF. The CDR3 region has the DNA TGTGCCAGCAGCTTAGCGGGGCAGGACATTCAGTACTTC. The J gene is TRBJ2-4, the V gene TRBV7-2; D possibly corresponds to TRBD1 (5 bases). This CDR3 spans 13 amino acids. Looked up from germline, CDR1 is SGHTA and CDR2 is FQGNSA. V lost 0 bases, J lost 8 bases, and 8 bases lay in between.

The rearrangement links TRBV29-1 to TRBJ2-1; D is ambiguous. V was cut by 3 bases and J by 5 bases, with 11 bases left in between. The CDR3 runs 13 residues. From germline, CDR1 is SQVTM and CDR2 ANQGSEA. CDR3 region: CSVDRAGHNEQFF. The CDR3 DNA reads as TGCAGCGTTGACCGGGCCGGTCACAATGAGCAGTTCTTC.

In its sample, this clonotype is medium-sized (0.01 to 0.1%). The CDR3, as DNA: TGTGCCAGCAGTTCGGGACTGGGGAATTGGCCCCAGCATTTT. It specifies CASSSGLGNWPQHF. J is TRBJ1-5 and V is TRBV27; D may be TRBD1 (5 bases). V was clipped by 4 bases and J by 9 bases, with 16 bases between them. CDR1 and CDR2 (germline): MNHEY, SMNVEV (reference sequence). This CDR3 contains 14 residues.

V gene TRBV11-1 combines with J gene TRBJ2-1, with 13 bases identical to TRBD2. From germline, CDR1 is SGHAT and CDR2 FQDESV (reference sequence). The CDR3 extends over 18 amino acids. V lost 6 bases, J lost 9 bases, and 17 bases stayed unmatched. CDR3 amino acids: CASSSYRLAGGLRSEQFF. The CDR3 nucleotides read TGTGCCAGCAGTTCTTACCGACTAGCGGGGGGCCTTAGAAGTGAGCAGTTCTTC.

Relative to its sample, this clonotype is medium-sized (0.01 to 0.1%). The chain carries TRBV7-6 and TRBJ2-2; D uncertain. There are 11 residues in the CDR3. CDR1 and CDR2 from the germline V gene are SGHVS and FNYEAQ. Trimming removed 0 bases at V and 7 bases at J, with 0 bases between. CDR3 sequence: CASSLAGELFF. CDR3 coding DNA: TGTGCCAGCAGCTTAGCCGGGGAGCTGTTTTTT.

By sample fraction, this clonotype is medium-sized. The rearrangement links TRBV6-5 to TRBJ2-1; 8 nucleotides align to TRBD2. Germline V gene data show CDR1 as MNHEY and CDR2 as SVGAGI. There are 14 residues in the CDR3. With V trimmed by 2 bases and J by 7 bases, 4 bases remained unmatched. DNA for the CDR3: TGTGCCAGCAGTTACACGGGGGGGAGGAATGAGCAGTTCTTC. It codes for CASSYTGGRNEQFF.